Listed here are 2 T cell receptor beta chains from one sample, sequenced in a study of OX40 agonist ivuxolimab in advanced cancers. Profiling relied on immunoSEQ multiplex PCR, and the TCRdb table lists in-frame clones only, not all of them. Of roughly 64,000 clones listed, 82% were seen once; the top ten hold roughly 5.1%. This specimen consisted of CD4+ or CD8+ T cells sorted from blood, obtained in a trial of the OX40 agonist ivuxolimab. The receptors come from an adult with an advanced solid tumor such as melanoma, head and neck, liver or kidney cancer.

The V gene is TRBV6-5, the J gene TRBJ1-3, with no clear D. The CDR3 is 15 residues long. The germline V gene encodes CDR1 MNHEY and CDR2 SVGAGI. The V gene lost 0 bases and the J gene lost 2 bases, with 8 bases spanning the gap. This CDR3 reads CASSYSRAAGNTIYF. CDR3 sequence (DNA): TGTGCCAGCAGTTACTCGAGGGCTGCTGGAAACACCATATATTTT.

This clone appeared a single time. This chain uses TRBV4-1 with TRBJ1-2; a weak D match, TRBD1 (5 bases). Trimming pared 7 bases from V and 5 bases from J, leaving 17 bases between. The CDR3 has 14 residues. CDR1 and CDR2 from the germline V gene are MGHRA and YSYEKL. CDR3 sequence reads: CASTQGLLPYGYTF. The CDR3 DNA reads as TGCGCCAGCACCCAGGGATTACTCCCTTATGGCTACACCTTC.